These 32 T cell receptor beta chains were all obtained from the same sample, sequenced in a study of blood T cell repertoires in COVID-19. The data were produced by immunoSEQ multiplex PCR, yet TCRdb's version contains in-frame clones alone and is incomplete. There are approximately 500,000 clones in the sample; 80% to 90% occur only once, and roughly 3.1% lies in the top ten. Sequencing was done on a sample of peripheral blood. The receptor source for this set is a human donor in a cohort sampled during active COVID-19.

The J gene is TRBJ1-4, the V gene TRBV11-2, with a tentative D call TRBD1 (6 bases). The germline gives CDR1 SGHAT, CDR2 FQNNGV. The CDR3 runs 13 residues. CDR3 coding DNA: TGTGGCTATTCGGGGGGCCCGAATGAAAAACTGTTTTTT. It encodes CGYSGGPNEKLFF.

V gene TRBV5-6 combines with J gene TRBJ2-7, with 11 nucleotides matching TRBD2. CDR3 size: 15 residues. Germline V lookup: CDR1 SGHDT, CDR2 YYEEEE. After removal of 5 bases from V and 0 bases from J, the junction contained 4 bases not matched to a gene. The DNA for the CDR3 is TGTGCCAGCAGTTCTGGACTAGCGGGCTCCTACGAGCAGTACTTC. Protein: CASSSGLAGSYEQYF.

The sample holds a few counts of this clone. The J gene is TRBJ1-3, the V gene TRBV6-6; D possibly corresponds to TRBD1 (6 bases). Germline values: CDR1 MNHNY, CDR2 SVGAGI (reference sequence). The CDR3 spans 14 residues. Trimming took 5 bases from V and 4 from J, leaving 12 bases between them. The CDR3 protein is CASSPTGLGNTIYF. The CDR3 region has the DNA TGTGCCAGCAGTCCCACAGGGTTAGGAAACACCATATATTTT.

This clone came up once. The rearrangement uses TRBV24-1 and TRBJ2-7, with 12 positions matching TRBD2. Germline lookup yields CDR1 KGHDR and CDR2 SFDVKD. The CDR3 has 16 residues. J gave up 5 bases and V 1 base, and 5 bases lay outside the gene matches. Written as DNA, the CDR3 is TGTGCCACCAGTGATTTTAGTACTAGCGGGAGGAACGAGCAGTACTTC. This gives the protein CATSDFSTSGRNEQYF.

The V gene is TRBV29-1, the J gene TRBJ2-2; 11 bases agree with TRBD1. The CDR3 loop spans 14 amino acids. Germline assignment: CDR1 SQVTM and CDR2 ANQGSEA. The J segment lost 7 bases and the V segment lost 5 bases, leaving 6 bases of the junction unmatched. The CDR3 nucleotides are TGCAGCGTTACTTGGACAGGGGGCATCGGGGAGCTGTTTTTT. Its translation: CSVTWTGGIGELFF.

The V call is TRBV5-1, the J call TRBJ2-7, with 9 bases aligning to TRBD1. CDR3 size: 14 residues. The germline V gene encodes CDR1 SGHRS and CDR2 YFSETQ. Unmatched junction bases numbered 7, after V lost 3 bases and J lost 6 bases. Written as DNA, the CDR3 is TGCGCCAGCAGCTCACAGGGGGCGCCGAGCGAGCAGTACTTC. Protein product: CASSSQGAPSEQYF.

This sequence joins TRBV27 and TRBJ2-7; 9 positions agree with TRBD1. With V trimmed by 3 bases and J by 5 bases, 8 bases remained unmatched. This CDR3 is built from 15 residues. CDR1 is MNHEY and CDR2 is SMNVEV in the germline V gene (reference sequence). The CDR3 DNA is TGTGCCAGCAGTTTTCTCGGGACAGGGAACGACGAGCAGTACTTC. This gives the protein CASSFLGTGNDEQYF.

The J gene is TRBJ1-3, the V gene TRBV9; TRBD1 aligns across 9 bases. J lost 7 bases, V lost 4 bases, and 6 bases had no gene match. CDR3 size: 14 residues. Germline CDR1 reads SGDLS; CDR2 reads YYNGEE. The CDR3 DNA sequence: TGTGCCAGCAGCCCCGCCGGGACAGGGAACACCATATATTTT. Amino acids: CASSPAGTGNTIYF.

The J gene is TRBJ1-3, the V gene TRBV30; 7 nucleotides agree with TRBD1. With 7 bases clipped from V and 7 bases from J, the junction kept 13 bases outside the gene matches. There are 14 residues in the CDR3. The germline CDR1 and CDR2 sequences are GTSNPN and SVGIG (reference sequence). CDR3 bases: TGTGCCTCCTCTACAGGGGCTGCTGTTAACACCATATATTTT. It codes for CASSTGAAVNTIYF. The full variable domain, completed using reference TRBV30 and TRBJ1-3, is SQTIHQWPATLVQPVGSPLSLECTVEGTSNPNLYWYRQAAGRGLQLLFYSVGIGQISSEVPQNLSASRPQDRQFILSSKKLLLSDSGFYLCASSTGAAVNTIYFGEGSWLTVV.

The rearrangement uses TRBV15 and TRBJ2-5, with TRBD2 matching 7 bases. The CDR3 runs 14 residues. The V gene's germline CDR1 is LNHNV and CDR2 YYDKDF (reference sequence). V was clipped by 3 bases and J by 2 bases; unmatched bases: 3. The CDR3 DNA is TGTGCCACCAGCAGTCTAGCGGCTCAAGAGACCCAGTACTTC. It codes for CATSSLAAQETQYF. Full variable domain (remainder filled in from reference TRBV15 and TRBJ2-5): DAMVIQNPRYQVTQFGKPVTLSCSQTLNHNVMYWYQQKSSQAPKLLFHYYDKDFNNEADTPDNFQSRRPNTSFCFLDIRSPGLGDTAMYLCATSSLAAQETQYFGPGTRLLVL.

The rearrangement joins TRBV28 to TRBJ2-1; 7 bases line up with TRBD2. There are 15 residues in the CDR3. V was clipped by 2 bases and J by 7 bases; unmatched bases: 8. Germline loops: CDR1 MDHEN, CDR2 SYDVKM. The CDR3 nucleotides read TGTGCCAGCAGTTTACCGCTGATGGGGGGGAATGAGCAGTTCTTC. Translation gives CASSLPLMGGNEQFF. The variable domain in full, with the rest retrieved from reference TRBV28 and TRBJ2-1, is DVKVTQSSRYLVKRTGEKVFLECVQDMDHENMFWYRQDPGLGLRLIYFSYDVKMKEKGDIPEGYSVSREKKERFSLILESASTNQTSMYLCASSLPLMGGNEQFFGPGTRLTVL.

V and J are TRBV6-5 and TRBJ2-7; TRBD1 is a possible D gene (6 bases). The V gene lost 6 bases and the J gene lost 6 bases, with 9 bases spanning the gap. CDR1 MNHEY and CDR2 SVGAGI come from the germline V gene. The CDR3 extends over 11 amino acids. CDR3 DNA sequence: TGTGCCAGCAGCACAGGGTTCGAGCAGTACTTC. Amino acids: CASSTGFEQYF.

At least ten counts were recorded for this clone. The J gene is TRBJ2-3, the V gene TRBV19; TRBD2 matches at 11 bases. The V gene's germline CDR1 is LNHDA and CDR2 SQIVND (reference sequence). V gave up 1 base and J gave up 8 bases; unmatched junction bases: 5. The CDR3 totals 15 residues. The chain's CDR3 is CASSIVGTSGPTQYF. CDR3 coding DNA: TGTGCCAGTAGTATAGTAGGGACTAGCGGTCCTACGCAGTATTTT.

The rearrangement uses TRBV27 and TRBJ1-1, with a weak D call TRBD1 (5 bases). The CDR3 consists of 16 residues. Trimming removed 0 bases from V and 4 bases from J, with 15 bases in between. The V gene's germline CDR1 is MNHEY and CDR2 SMNVEV (reference sequence). CDR3 nucleotides: TGTGCCAGCAGTTTATCGGGGGGTGGAGGCCGCACTGAAGCTTTCTTT. Amino acid sequence: CASSLSGGGGRTEAFF.

Only one count was recorded for this clone. The chain joins TRBV19 to TRBJ2-1; 11 bases fit TRBD2. The CDR3 sequence is 15 residues long. Unmatched junction bases numbered 2, after V lost 1 base and J lost 6 bases. CDR1 is LNHDA, CDR2 SQIVND, per germline (reference sequence). DNA for the CDR3: TGTGCCAGTAGTATAGTTAGCGGGAGGGGCAATGAGCAGTTCTTC. This gives the protein CASSIVSGRGNEQFF.

V is TRBV14 and J is TRBJ1-2; D may be TRBD1 (5 bases). This CDR3 region has 14 residues. Germline V CDR1 and CDR2: SGHDN, FVKESK. V gave up 2 bases and J gave up 8 bases, with 15 bases separating them. CDR3 region: CASSQSQGLGGYTF. The CDR3 coding sequence is TGTGCCAGCAGCCAATCCCAGGGTCTAGGAGGCTACACCTTC.

The V and J genes are TRBV7-6 and TRBJ2-1; the match to TRBD2 covers 10 bases. V trimming: 6 bases; J trimming: 2 bases; junction bases outside the gene matches: 4. The CDR3 is 15 amino acids. Germline V gene lookup returns CDR1 SGHVS and CDR2 FNYEAQ. The CDR3 is CASSPLAGAYNEQFF. The DNA of the CDR3 is TGTGCCAGCAGTCCCCTAGCGGGGGCCTACAATGAGCAGTTCTTC.

V and J are TRBV6-5 and TRBJ2-5, with D possibly TRBD1 on 5 matching bases. Germline V gene lookup returns CDR1 MNHEY and CDR2 SVGAGI. V gave up 5 bases and J gave up 1 base, with 8 bases separating them. The CDR3 has 13 amino acids. CDR3 sequence: CASSTGAQETQYF. CDR3 DNA sequence: TGTGCCAGCAGTACAGGAGCCCAAGAGACCCAGTACTTC.

The genes are TRBV12-3 or TRBV12-4 and TRBJ1-2, with D unresolved. The CDR3 is made up of 13 amino acids. V lost 7 bases to trimming and J lost 6 bases, with 15 bases between them. The CDR3 loop reads CASKDGQFDGYTF. The CDR3 DNA is TGTGCCAGCAAAGATGGCCAATTTGATGGCTACACCTTC.

The chain has TRBV2 and TRBJ1-2; D is unresolved. The CDR3 runs 14 residues. V lost 4 bases and J 0 bases, leaving 9 bases between the germline ends. Germline CDR1 is SNHLY and CDR2 is FYNNEI. This CDR3 is CASSGLRSNYGYTF. The DNA of the CDR3 is TGTGCCAGCAGTGGTTTGAGGTCTAACTATGGCTACACCTTC.

This sequence joins TRBV30 and TRBJ2-3; D is perhaps TRBD2 (8 bases). Trimming removed 4 bases from V and 5 bases from J, with 19 bases in between. Germline CDR1 reads GTSNPN; CDR2 reads SVGIG (reference sequence). The CDR3 extends over 15 amino acids. CDR3: CAWTSGGGLVDTQYF. As DNA, the CDR3 is TGTGCCTGGACTTCGGGAGGGGGCTTGGTAGATACGCAGTATTTT.

J is TRBJ2-1 and V is TRBV20-1; 11 bases line up with TRBD2. The CDR3 has 15 residues. V lost 3 bases to trimming and J lost 15 bases; unmatched junction nucleotides: 16. Per the germline V gene, CDR1 is DFQATT and CDR2 is SNEGSKA (reference sequence). This chain's CDR3 is CSASSTLAGGQVAFF. As DNA, the CDR3 is TGCAGTGCTAGTAGTACCCTAGCGGGAGGCCAGGTGGCGTTCTTC.

V and J are TRBV6-5 and TRBJ1-1, with D perhaps TRBD1 (5 bases). CDR1 MNHEY and CDR2 SVGAGI come from the germline V gene. This CDR3 contains 14 residues. The germline V and J ends were trimmed by 4 bases and 1 base, with 10 bases remaining between them. This CDR3 reads CASSSPGSNTEAFF. The CDR3 DNA follows: TGTGCCAGCAGTTCGCCAGGGTCGAACACTGAAGCTTTCTTT.

The chain carries TRBV6-5 and TRBJ1-1, with D perhaps matching TRBD1 (6 bases). The CDR3 covers 14 residues. The germline gives CDR1 MNHEY, CDR2 SVGAGI. V lost 0 bases and J lost 5, with 10 bases in between. The CDR3, as DNA: TGTGCCAGCAGTTACTCGGGGGCCCGGACTGAAGCTTTCTTT. Encoded protein: CASSYSGARTEAFF.

This clone was observed a handful of times. The chain uses TRBV7-3 and TRBJ1-6; unclear D gene. The V and J ends lost 5 bases and 12 bases respectively, with 11 bases between them. Germline V lookup: CDR1 SGHTA, CDR2 FQGTGA. CDR3 length: 12 amino acids. DNA for the CDR3: TGTGCCAGCAGCCTACCCCCTGGACCCCTCCACTTT. Translation gives CASSLPPGPLHF.

This chain joins TRBV19 and TRBJ2-3, with TRBD1 matching over 9 bases. This CDR3 comprises 15 residues. Germline values: CDR1 LNHDA, CDR2 SQIVND (reference sequence). Trimming removed 6 bases from V and 1 base from J; junction bases left unmatched: 5. Here the CDR3 reads CASSLRTGGTDTQYF. CDR3 DNA sequence: TGTGCCAGTAGCTTGCGGACAGGGGGCACAGATACGCAGTATTTT.

The rearrangement uses TRBV4-1 and TRBJ1-2; 7 nucleotides align to TRBD1. The CDR3 covers 16 residues. Looked up from germline, CDR1 is MGHRA and CDR2 is YSYEKL. J was trimmed by 2 bases and V by 3 bases; bases with no gene match: 9. CDR3 coding DNA: TGCGCCAGCAGCCAGGTCGGCACAGGGGTGAACTATGGCTACACCTTC. Encoded protein: CASSQVGTGVNYGYTF.

This clone was counted between two and nine times. This chain connects TRBV5-1 to TRBJ2-7; perhaps TRBD1 as D (5 bases). This CDR3 has 13 residues. The V end lost 0 bases, the J end lost 3 bases, and 7 bases lay between the germline ends. CDR1 and CDR2 from the germline V gene are SGHRS and YFSETQ. The CDR3 DNA sequence: TGCGCCAGCAGCTTGGTTCAGGGCTACGAGCAGTACTTC. It specifies CASSLVQGYEQYF.

The chain couples TRBV6-2 or TRBV6-3 to TRBJ2-2, with 7 bases matching TRBD2. V gave up 6 bases and J gave up 5 bases; unmatched junction bases: 9. This CDR3 is built from 15 residues. Germline CDR1 and CDR2: MNHEY and SVGEGT. CDR3 nucleotide sequence: TGTGCCAGCAGCCCCCCCGGACTAGTAACCGGGGAGCTGTTTTTT. Protein product: CASSPPGLVTGELFF.

The chain has TRBV7-2 and TRBJ2-3, with a weak D call TRBD2 (7 bases). The V end lost 5 bases, the J end lost 5 bases, and 20 bases lay between the germline ends. The CDR3 runs to 16 residues. Looked up from germline, CDR1 is SGHTA and CDR2 is FQGNSA. The CDR3 spells CASSPRRGGALDTQYF. CDR3 in DNA: TGTGCCAGCAGCCCCAGACGCGGGGGCGCCTTAGATACGCAGTATTTT. The full variable domain, with the rest looked up from reference TRBV7-2 and TRBJ2-3, is GAGVSQSPSNKVTEKGKDVELRCDPISGHTALYWYRQSLGQGLEFLIYFQGNSAPDKSGLPSDRFSAERTGGSVSTLTIQRTQQEDSAVYLCASSPRRGGALDTQYFGPGTRLTVL.

This chain links TRBV3-1 (or the pseudogene TRBV3-2) with TRBJ2-7; a weak D match, TRBD1 (6 bases). Trimming removed 1 base at V and 1 base at J, with 14 bases between. This CDR3 has 16 residues. The V gene's germline CDR1 is LGHDT and CDR2 YNNKEL (reference sequence). CDR3 DNA: TGTGCCAGCAGCCAAGTTGATTGGACAGCTTCCTACGAGCAGTACTTC. Its translation: CASSQVDWTASYEQYF.

This chain joins TRBV30 and TRBJ2-2, with D hard to call. Germline V gives CDR1 GTSNPN, CDR2 SVGIG (reference sequence). The CDR3 has 15 residues. V lost 4 bases to trimming and J lost 4 bases, with 16 bases between them. The CDR3 DNA reads as TGTGCCTGGACCGCGCCTCGATTTTTCACCGGGGAGCTGTTTTTT. Translation gives CAWTAPRFFTGELFF.